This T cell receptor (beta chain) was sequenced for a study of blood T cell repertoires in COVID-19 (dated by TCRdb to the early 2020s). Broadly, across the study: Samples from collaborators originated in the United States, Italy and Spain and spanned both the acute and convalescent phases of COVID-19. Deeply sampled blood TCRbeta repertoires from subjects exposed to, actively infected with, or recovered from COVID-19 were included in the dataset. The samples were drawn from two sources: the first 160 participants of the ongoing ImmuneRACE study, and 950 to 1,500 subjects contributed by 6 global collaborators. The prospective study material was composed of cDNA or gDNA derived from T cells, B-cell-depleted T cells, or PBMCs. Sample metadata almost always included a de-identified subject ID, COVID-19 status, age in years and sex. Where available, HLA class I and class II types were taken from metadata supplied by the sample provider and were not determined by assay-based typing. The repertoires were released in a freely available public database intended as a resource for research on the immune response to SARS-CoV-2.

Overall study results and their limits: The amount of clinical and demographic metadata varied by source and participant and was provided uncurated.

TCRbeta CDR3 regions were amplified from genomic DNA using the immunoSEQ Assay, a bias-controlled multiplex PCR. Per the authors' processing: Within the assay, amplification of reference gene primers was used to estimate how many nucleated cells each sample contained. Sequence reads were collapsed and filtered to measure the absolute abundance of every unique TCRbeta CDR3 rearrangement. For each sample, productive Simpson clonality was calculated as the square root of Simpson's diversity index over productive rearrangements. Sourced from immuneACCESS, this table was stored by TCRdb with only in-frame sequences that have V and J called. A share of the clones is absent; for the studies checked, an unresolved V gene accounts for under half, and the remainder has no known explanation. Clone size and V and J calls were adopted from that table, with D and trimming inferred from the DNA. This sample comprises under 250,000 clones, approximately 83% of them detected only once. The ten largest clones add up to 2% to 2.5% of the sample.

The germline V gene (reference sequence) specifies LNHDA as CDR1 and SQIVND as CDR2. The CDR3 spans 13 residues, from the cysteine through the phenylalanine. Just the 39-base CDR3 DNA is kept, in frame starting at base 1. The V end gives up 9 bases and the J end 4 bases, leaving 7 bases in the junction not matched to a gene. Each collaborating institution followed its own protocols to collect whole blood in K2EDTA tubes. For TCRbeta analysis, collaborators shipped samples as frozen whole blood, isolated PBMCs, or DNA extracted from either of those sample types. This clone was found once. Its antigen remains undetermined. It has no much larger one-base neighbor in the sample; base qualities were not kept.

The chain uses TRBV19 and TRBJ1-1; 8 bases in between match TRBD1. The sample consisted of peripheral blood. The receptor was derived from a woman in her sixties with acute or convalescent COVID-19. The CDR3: CASGQGSATEAFF. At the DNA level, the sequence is TGTGCCAGCGGACAGGGTTCGGCCACTGAAGCTTTCTTT.